These T cell receptor beta chains were read from a single sample in a study of T-cell memory formation after mild COVID-19. TCRdb processed the 5' RACE reads anew with MiXCR; each CDR3 protein has one entry. The table records about 90,000 distinct CDR3 sequences, around 16% of them present only once. The sample comprised PBMCs or a T cell subset sorted from them (not recorded which). Receptors were obtained from a man between 18 and 29 years old who had mild COVID-19 (a few samples of this study predate the infection). Cell type and time point are not known. The CDR3 runs from the conserved cysteine through the conserved F or W. The order of the fields is J gene, V gene, clone size, D gene, CDR3 protein, CDR3 DNA. D genes are given only for firm matches. Clone sizes are given selectively: once, few, many, or a class where the clone is expanded.

TRBJ1-4 | TRBV4-3 | - | TRBD1 | CASSQSLGTGEKLFF | TGCGCCAGCAGCCAATCGCTAGGGACAGGAGAAAAACTGTTTTTT
TRBJ2-7 | TRBV20-1 | - | - | CSARNTAAYEQYF | TGCAGTGCTAGAAACACAGCAGCCTACGAGCAGTACTTC
TRBJ2-3 | TRBV10-3 | - | - | CAIRGSRRSDTQYF | TGTGCCATCCGGGGGAGCCGGCGGTCAGATACGCAGTATTTT
TRBJ2-6 | TRBV9 | - | - | CASSAGRVSGANVLTF | TGTGCCAGCAGCGCCGGGCGAGTCTCTGGGGCCAACGTCCTGACTTTC
TRBJ2-3 | TRBV4-3 | - | - | CASSQDPRGPPSTDTQYF | TGCGCCAGCAGCCAAGATCCGCGGGGCCCTCCCAGCACAGATACGCAGTATTTT
TRBJ2-5 | TRBV19 | - | TRBD2 | CASSILPRTSGVEETQYF | TGTGCCAGTAGTATATTGCCCCGGACTAGCGGGGTTGAAGAGACCCAGTACTTC
TRBJ2-4 | TRBV14 | few | - | CASSDRQQNIQYF | TGTGCCAGCAGCGACCGACAGCAAAACATTCAGTACTTC
TRBJ2-2 | TRBV9 | few | - | CASSPAGAGELFF | TGTGCCAGCAGCCCCGCCGGCGCCGGGGAGCTGTTTTTT
TRBJ2-2 | TRBV5-1 | - | TRBD2 | CASSKDSGGNTGELFF | TGCGCCAGCAGCAAGGATAGCGGGGGCAACACCGGGGAGCTGTTTTTT
TRBJ2-1 | TRBV7-6 | few | - | CASSLALERYNEQFF | TGTGCCAGCAGCTTAGCGCTGGAACGGTACAATGAGCAGTTCTTC
TRBJ2-2 | TRBV7-3 | few | TRBD1 | CASSPRQGPNTGELFF | TGTGCCAGCAGCCCTCGACAGGGCCCGAACACCGGGGAGCTGTTTTTT
TRBJ2-4 | TRBV27 | - | - | CASSLNFETAHIQYF | TGTGCCAGCAGTTTAAATTTCGAGACGGCGCACATTCAGTACTTC
TRBJ1-1 | TRBV7-6 | - | - | CASSLGGGRDTEAFF | TGTGCCAGCAGCTTAGGGGGGGGAAGGGACACTGAAGCTTTCTTT
TRBJ2-5 | TRBV24-1 | few | - | CATSDFLRETQYF | TGTGCCACCAGTGATTTTTTAAGGGAGACCCAGTACTTC
TRBJ2-2 | TRBV6-2/TRBV6-3 | - | - | CASIEGLIANTGELFF | TGTGCCAGCATTGAAGGACTTATCGCGAACACCGGGGAGCTGTTTTTT
TRBJ2-7 | TRBV12-3/TRBV12-4 | - | - | CASSLYSGDEQYF | TGTGCCAGCAGTTTATATTCAGGGGACGAGCAGTACTTC
TRBJ2-5 | TRBV7-9 | - | TRBD1 | CASSYRGEETQYF | TGTGCCAGCAGTTACAGGGGGGAAGAGACCCAGTACTTC
TRBJ2-5 | TRBV12-3/TRBV12-4 | many | - | CASSFHSQETQYF | TGTGCCAGCAGTTTTCACAGTCAAGAGACCCAGTACTTC
TRBJ2-7 | TRBV29-1 | few | - | CSAGDSYEQYF | TGCAGCGCCGGGGATTCCTACGAGCAGTACTTC
TRBJ2-1 | TRBV4-1 | few | TRBD2 | CASSRGLAGHNEQFF | TGCGCCAGCAGCAGGGGACTAGCCGGACACAATGAGCAGTTCTTC
TRBJ2-1 | TRBV7-2 | - | TRBD2 | CASSLIGGGARNEQFF | TGTGCCAGCAGCTTAATCGGCGGGGGGGCCCGGAATGAGCAGTTCTTC
TRBJ1-4 | TRBV28 | few | TRBD1 | CASEDGDRDFEKLFF | TGTGCCAGCGAAGACGGGGACAGGGATTTTGAAAAACTGTTTTTT
TRBJ1-2 | TRBV6-2/TRBV6-3 | - | - | CASREPGLDPSYGYTF | TGTGCCAGCAGAGAACCGGGCCTAGATCCGAGTTATGGCTACACCTTC
TRBJ2-1 | TRBV4-1 | - | - | CASSQVGNEQFF | TGCGCCAGCAGCCAAGTAGGTAATGAGCAGTTCTTC
TRBJ2-1 | TRBV12-3/TRBV12-4 | few | TRBD2 | CAIIRGDDYNEQFF | TGTGCCATCATCCGGGGGGACGACTACAATGAGCAGTTCTTC